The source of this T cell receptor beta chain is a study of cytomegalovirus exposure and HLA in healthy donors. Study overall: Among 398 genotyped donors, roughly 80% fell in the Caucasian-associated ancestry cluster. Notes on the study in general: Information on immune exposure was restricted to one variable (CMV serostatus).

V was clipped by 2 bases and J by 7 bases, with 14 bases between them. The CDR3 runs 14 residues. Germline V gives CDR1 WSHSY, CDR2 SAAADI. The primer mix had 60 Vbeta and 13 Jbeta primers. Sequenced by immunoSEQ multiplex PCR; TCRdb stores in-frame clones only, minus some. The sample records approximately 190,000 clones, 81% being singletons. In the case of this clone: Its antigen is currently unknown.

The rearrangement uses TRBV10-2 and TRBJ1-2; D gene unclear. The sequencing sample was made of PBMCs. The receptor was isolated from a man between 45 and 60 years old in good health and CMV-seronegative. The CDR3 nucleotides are TGCGCCAGCAGTGAGGGCGGAGGTGTTACTGGCTACACCTTC. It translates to CASSEGGGVTGYTF.